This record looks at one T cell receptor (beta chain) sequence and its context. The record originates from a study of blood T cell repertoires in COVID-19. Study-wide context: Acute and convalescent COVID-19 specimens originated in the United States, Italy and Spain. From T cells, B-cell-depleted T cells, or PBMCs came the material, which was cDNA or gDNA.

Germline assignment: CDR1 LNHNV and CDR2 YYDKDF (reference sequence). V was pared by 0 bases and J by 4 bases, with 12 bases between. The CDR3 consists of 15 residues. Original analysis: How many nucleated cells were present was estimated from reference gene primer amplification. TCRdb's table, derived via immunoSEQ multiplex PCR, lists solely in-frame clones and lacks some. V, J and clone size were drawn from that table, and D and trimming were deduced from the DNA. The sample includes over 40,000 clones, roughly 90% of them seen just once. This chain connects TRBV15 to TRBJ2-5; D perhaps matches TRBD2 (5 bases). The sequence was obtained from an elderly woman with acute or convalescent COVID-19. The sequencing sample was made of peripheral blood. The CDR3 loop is CATSRELVGVETQYF. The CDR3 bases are TGTGCCACCAGCAGAGAGTTGGTCGGGGTAGAGACCCAGTACTTC.